This T cell receptor (beta chain) was retrieved from a study of blood T cell repertoires in COVID-19. Study overall: Sites across the United States, Italy and Spain contributed samples from acute and convalescent COVID-19.

Trimming pared 4 bases from V and 1 base from J, leaving 3 bases between. Germline CDR1 reads KGHDR; CDR2 reads SFDVKD. The length of the CDR3 is 13 residues. Sequenced by immunoSEQ multiplex PCR; TCRdb stores in-frame clones only, minus some. The table has fewer than 15,000 clones, 90% seen once. This receptor was identified in a human donor with active COVID-19. The donor label of this sample is uncertain. V gene TRBV24-1 combines with J gene TRBJ2-2; no reliable D call. Sequencing was carried out using peripheral blood. CDR3 in DNA: TGTGCCACCAGTGACGGGAACACCGGGGAGCTGTTTTTT. Translated, it gives CATSDGNTGELFF.